This T cell receptor beta chain was observed in a study of blood T cell repertoires in COVID-19. Sequenced by immunoSEQ multiplex PCR; TCRdb stores in-frame clones only, minus some. The profile covers approximately 97,000 clones, with around 87% appearing a single time and around 3% taken by the ten largest. Germline CDR1 MDHEN, CDR2 SYDVKM. Between the trimmed V and J ends, which lost 4 bases and 6 bases, there was a span of 12 bases. This CDR3 region has 13 residues. This TCR derives from a man aged 45-65 years with active or convalescent COVID-19. The sequencing input was peripheral blood. V usage is TRBV28 and J usage is TRBJ1-1; TRBD1 is a possible D gene (6 bases). This CDR3 is CASSSSGVAEAFF. CDR3 DNA: TGTGCCAGCAGTTCCTCAGGGGTGGCTGAAGCTTTCTTT. Based on the CDR3 plus reference TRBV28 and TRBJ1-1, the full variable domain is DVKVTQSSRYLVKRTGEKVFLECVQDMDHENMFWYRQDPGLGLRLIYFSYDVKMKEKGDIPEGYSVSREKKERFSLILESASTNQTSMYLCASSSSGVAEAFFGQGTRLTVV.